A selection of T cell receptor beta chains follows, all from one sample in a study of identical twins. Via MiXCR, TCRdb re-called the 5' RACE reads, giving one row per CDR3 protein. The sample includes some 210,000 distinct CDR3 sequences, approximately 16% of them seen just once. This sample was shared with a second study, whose subject was T cells expressing NK-cell markers.

The source material was CD8+ T cells sorted from blood. The source is a woman aged 18-30 years in good health. The CDR3 runs from the conserved cysteine through the conserved F or W.

cdr3_aa: CASLTGQGEETQYF
v_call: TRBV6-1

cdr3_aa: CASRDPGGGPDTQYF
v_call: TRBV12-3/TRBV12-4

cdr3_aa: CASLPPRQHFYEQYF
v_call: TRBV21-1

cdr3_aa: CARTLRDRGYNEQFF
v_call: TRBV2

cdr3_aa: CASGEETSVYNSPLHF
v_call: TRBV5-8

cdr3_aa: CASRVLNTEAFF
v_call: TRBV25-1

cdr3_aa: CASNPGRYSLLGGNEQFF
v_call: TRBV6-2/TRBV6-3

cdr3_aa: CASSPTGLVTEAFF
v_call: TRBV12-3/TRBV12-4

cdr3_aa: CASSPTGTGVYEQYF
v_call: TRBV7-9

cdr3_aa: CASSHLAGWEYNEQFF
v_call: TRBV4-3

cdr3_aa: CASSPGPITGDTTYEQYF
v_call: TRBV4-2

cdr3_aa: CASAQDGLQGTEAFF
v_call: TRBV6-4

cdr3_aa: CASSQGLAGGRDYNEQFF
v_call: TRBV5-1

cdr3_aa: CASSGQRGGSPFEGYTF
v_call: TRBV9

cdr3_aa: CASSQRNRDGSTDTQYF
v_call: TRBV4-2

cdr3_aa: CASSPGSSGGQETQYF
v_call: TRBV27

cdr3_aa: CSARDRPGYTEAFF
v_call: TRBV20-1

cdr3_aa: CASSLTDPQYF
v_call: TRBV7-8

cdr3_aa: CASSLEGQSYEQYF
v_call: TRBV7-9

cdr3_aa: CASSGRRLAF
v_call: TRBV9

cdr3_aa: CASRRTGEGTQYF
v_call: TRBV13

cdr3_aa: CASSYPAGQGDNEQFF
v_call: TRBV6-2/TRBV6-3

cdr3_aa: CASSLRGRGGRKNEQFF
v_call: TRBV7-3

cdr3_aa: CSVLTGGANQPQHF
v_call: TRBV29-1

cdr3_aa: CASSEGTASTDTQYF
v_call: TRBV2

cdr3_aa: CASSWGQGAYNEQFF
v_call: TRBV7-9